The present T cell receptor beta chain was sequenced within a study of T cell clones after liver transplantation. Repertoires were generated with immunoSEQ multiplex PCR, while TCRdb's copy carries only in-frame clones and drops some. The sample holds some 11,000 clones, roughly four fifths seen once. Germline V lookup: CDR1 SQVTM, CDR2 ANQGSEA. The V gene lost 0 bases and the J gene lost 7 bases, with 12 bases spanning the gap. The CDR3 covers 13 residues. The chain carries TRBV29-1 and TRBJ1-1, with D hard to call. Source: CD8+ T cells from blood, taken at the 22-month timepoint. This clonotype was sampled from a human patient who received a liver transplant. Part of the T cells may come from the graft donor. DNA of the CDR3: TGCAGCGTTGAAGATAGTTCGAGCTTTGAAGCTTTCTTT. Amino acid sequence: CSVEDSSSFEAFF. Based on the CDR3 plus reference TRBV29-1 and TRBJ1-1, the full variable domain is SAVISQKPSRDICQRGTSLTIQCQVDSQVTMMFWYRQQPGQSLTLIATANQGSEATYESGFVIDKFPISRPNLTFSTLTVSNMSPEDSSIYLCSVEDSSSFEAFFGQGTRLTVV.